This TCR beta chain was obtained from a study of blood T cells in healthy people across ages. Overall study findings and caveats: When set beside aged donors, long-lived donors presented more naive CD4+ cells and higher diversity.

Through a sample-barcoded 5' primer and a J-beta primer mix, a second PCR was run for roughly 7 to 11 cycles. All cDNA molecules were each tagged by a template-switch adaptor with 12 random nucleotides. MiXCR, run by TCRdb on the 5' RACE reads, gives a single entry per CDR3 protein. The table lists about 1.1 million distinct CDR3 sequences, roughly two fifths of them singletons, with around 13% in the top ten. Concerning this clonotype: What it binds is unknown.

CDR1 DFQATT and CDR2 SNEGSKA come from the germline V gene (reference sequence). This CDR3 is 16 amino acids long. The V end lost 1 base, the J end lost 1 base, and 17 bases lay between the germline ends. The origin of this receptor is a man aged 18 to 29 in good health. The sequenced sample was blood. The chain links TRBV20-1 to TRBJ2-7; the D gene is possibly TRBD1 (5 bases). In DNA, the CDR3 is TGCAGTGCTAGAGCCCCACAAGGGGCCGGATCCTACGAGCAGTACTTC. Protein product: CSARAPQGAGSYEQYF.